The clone carrying this TCR beta chain was seen a handful of times. Its antigen is still unknown. The data belong to a study of T cell repertoires in cytomegalovirus infection. Study-wide results and limits: HLA-C-restricted CMV clonotypes gave the most frequent clonotype in two of eight donors. Identification of carriers of CMV plus the relevant HLA was performed using cumulative public TCR beta family frequency.

TCRdb ran MiXCR on the reads and lists one entry per CDR3 protein. The sample carries some 220,000 distinct CDR3 sequences, more than 9% recorded once. V was trimmed by 2 bases and J by 0 bases, leaving 11 bases between them. The CDR3 is made up of 16 amino acids. Germline loops: CDR1 GTSNPN, CDR2 SVGIG (reference sequence). The chain combines TRBV30 with TRBJ2-6; D uncertain. The receptor was derived from a human donor in good health (CMV status not recorded). Some clones in this sample may be carry-over from other donors' samples. The sample was PBMCs. The CDR3 sequence: CAWSPRANSGANVLTF. The CDR3 DNA reads TGTGCCTGGAGTCCCCGGGCTAACTCTGGGGCCAACGTCCTGACTTTC.